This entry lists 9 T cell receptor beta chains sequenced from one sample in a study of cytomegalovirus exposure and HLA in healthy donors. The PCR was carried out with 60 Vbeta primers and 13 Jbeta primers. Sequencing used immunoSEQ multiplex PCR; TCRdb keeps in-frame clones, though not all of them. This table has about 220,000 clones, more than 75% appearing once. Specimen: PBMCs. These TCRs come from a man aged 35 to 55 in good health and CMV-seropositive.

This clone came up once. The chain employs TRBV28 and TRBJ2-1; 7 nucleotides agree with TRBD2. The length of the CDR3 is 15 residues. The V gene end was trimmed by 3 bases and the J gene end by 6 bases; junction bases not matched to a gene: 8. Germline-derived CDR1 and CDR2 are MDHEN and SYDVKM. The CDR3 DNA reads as TGTGCCAGCAGTTTGTCTGGACTAGTATCCAATGAGCAGTTCTTC. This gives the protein CASSLSGLVSNEQFF.

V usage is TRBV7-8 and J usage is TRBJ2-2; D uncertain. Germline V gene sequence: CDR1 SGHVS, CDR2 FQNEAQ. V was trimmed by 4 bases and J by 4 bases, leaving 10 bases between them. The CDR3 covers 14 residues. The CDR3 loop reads CASSSSEITGELFF. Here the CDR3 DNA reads TGTGCCAGCAGCTCTAGTGAAATCACCGGGGAGCTGTTTTTT.

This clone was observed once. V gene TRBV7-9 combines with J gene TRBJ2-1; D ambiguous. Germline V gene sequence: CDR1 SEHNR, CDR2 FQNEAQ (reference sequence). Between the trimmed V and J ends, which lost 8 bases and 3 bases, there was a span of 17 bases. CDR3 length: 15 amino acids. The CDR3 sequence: CASETTSRFYNEQFF. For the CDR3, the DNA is TGTGCCAGCGAAACCACATCAAGATTCTACAATGAGCAGTTCTTC. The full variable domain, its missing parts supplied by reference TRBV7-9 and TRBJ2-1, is DTGVSQNPRHKITKRGQNVTFRCDPISEHNRLYWYRQTLGQGPEFLTYFQNEAQLEKSRLLSDRFSAERPKGSFSTLEIQRTEQGDSAMYLCASETTSRFYNEQFFGPGTRLTVL.

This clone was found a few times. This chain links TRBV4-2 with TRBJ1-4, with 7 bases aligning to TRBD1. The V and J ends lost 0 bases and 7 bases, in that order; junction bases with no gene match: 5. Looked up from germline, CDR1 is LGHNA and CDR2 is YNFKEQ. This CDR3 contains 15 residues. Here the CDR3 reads CASSQERQGGEKLFF. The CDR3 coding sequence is TGTGCCAGCAGCCAAGAACGGCAGGGGGGTGAAAAACTGTTTTTT.

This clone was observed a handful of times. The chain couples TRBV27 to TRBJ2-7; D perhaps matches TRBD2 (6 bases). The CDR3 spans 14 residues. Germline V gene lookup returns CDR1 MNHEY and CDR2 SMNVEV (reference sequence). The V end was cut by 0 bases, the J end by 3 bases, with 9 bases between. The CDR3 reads CASSLSSGGYEQYF. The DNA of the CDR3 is TGTGCCAGCAGTTTATCTAGCGGAGGCTACGAGCAGTACTTC.

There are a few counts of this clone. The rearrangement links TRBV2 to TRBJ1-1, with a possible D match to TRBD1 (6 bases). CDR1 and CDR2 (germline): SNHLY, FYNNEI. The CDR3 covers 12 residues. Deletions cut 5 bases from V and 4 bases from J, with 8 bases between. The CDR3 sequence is CASSLGATEAFF. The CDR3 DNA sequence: TGTGCCAGCAGTCTGGGGGCCACTGAAGCTTTCTTT.

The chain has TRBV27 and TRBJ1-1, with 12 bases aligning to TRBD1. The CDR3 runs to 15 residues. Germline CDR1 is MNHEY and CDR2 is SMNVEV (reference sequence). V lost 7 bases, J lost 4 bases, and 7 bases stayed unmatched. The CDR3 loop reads CASKGQGAWGTEAFF. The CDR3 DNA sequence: TGTGCCAGCAAGGGACAGGGGGCATGGGGCACTGAAGCTTTCTTT.

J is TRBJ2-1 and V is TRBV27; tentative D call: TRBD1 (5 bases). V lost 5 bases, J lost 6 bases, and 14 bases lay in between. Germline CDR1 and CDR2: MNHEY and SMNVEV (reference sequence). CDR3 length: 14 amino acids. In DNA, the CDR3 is TGTGCCAGCAGTCTGGACGGGCAGGGCAATGAGCAGTTCTTC. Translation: CASSLDGQGNEQFF.

This CDR3 is CASSRDSRDFYQRETQYF. In DNA, the CDR3 is TGTGCCAGCAGTCGGGACAGCCGAGACTTCTACCAGAGGGAGACCCAGTACTTC. The gene calls are TRBV27 and TRBJ2-5; 7 nucleotides agree with TRBD1. The junction had 20 bases not matched to a gene; V was cut back by 5 bases and J by 5 bases. The CDR3 totals 18 residues. The V gene's germline CDR1 is MNHEY and CDR2 SMNVEV (reference sequence).